Reported below is one TCR beta chain. Hyperthyroidism patients were newly diagnosed, had disease duration under 2 months, and were aged 18 to 65 years. The CDR3 sequence is 15 residues long. The germline V gene has CDR1 SGHVS and CDR2 FNYEAQ. With 1 base removed from V and 1 base from J, the gap between germline ends came to 10 bases. Amplification targeted TCR beta CDR3 regions from RNA transcripts. HTBI primers were used for first-round RT-PCR of the TCR CDR3. One entry per CDR3 protein, called by TCRdb with MiXCR from the multiplex PCR reads. The sample records approximately 400,000 distinct CDR3 sequences, less than 20% being singletons. This sample is drawn from a study of T cells in Graves' hyperthyroidism and ophthalmopathy.

This TCR was sampled from a woman aged 18-29 years with Graves' hyperthyroidism. V usage is TRBV7-6 and J usage is TRBJ1-1; tentatively, D is TRBD1 (5 bases). Sequenced: blood. The DNA for the CDR3 is TGTGCCAGCAGCTTAGAAGGGGCGGCGAACACTGAAGCTTTCTTT. This gives the protein CASSLEGAANTEAFF.